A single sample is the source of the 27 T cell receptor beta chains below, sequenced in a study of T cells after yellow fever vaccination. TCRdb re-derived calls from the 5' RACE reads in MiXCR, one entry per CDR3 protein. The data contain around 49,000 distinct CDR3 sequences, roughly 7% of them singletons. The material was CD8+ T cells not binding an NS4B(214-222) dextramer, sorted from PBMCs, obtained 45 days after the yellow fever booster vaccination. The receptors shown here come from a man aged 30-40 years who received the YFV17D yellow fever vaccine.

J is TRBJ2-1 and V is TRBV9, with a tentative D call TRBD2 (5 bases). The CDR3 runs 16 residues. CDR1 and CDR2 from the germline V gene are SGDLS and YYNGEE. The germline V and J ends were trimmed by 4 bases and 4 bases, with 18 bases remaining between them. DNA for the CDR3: TGTGCCAGCAGCCATCCCGGCCAACTAGAGTACAATGAGCAGTTCTTC. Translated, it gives CASSHPGQLEYNEQFF.

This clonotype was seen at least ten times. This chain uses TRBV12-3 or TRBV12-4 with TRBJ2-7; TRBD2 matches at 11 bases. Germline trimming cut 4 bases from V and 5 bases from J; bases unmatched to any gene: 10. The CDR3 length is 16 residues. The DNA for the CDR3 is TGTGCCAGCAGTTCTCCGTCCACTAGCGGGAGCGACGAGCAGTACTTC. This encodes CASSSPSTSGSDEQYF.

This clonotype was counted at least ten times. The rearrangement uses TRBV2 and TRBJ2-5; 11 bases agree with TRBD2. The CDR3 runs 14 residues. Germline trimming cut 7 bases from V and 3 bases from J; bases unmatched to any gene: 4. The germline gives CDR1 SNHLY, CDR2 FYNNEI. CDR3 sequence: CASTPLAGEETQYF. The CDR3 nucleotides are TGTGCCAGCACTCCACTAGCGGGAGAAGAGACCCAGTACTTC.

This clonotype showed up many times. CDR3 sequence reads: CASSSVIAGEQFF. CDR3 sequence (DNA): TGTGCCAGCAGTTCAGTGATAGCGGGTGAGCAGTTCTTC. The chain couples TRBV12-3 or TRBV12-4 to TRBJ2-1, with 7 bases matching TRBD2. V lost 4 bases and J lost 9; bases outside the gene matches: 6. The CDR3 runs to 13 residues.

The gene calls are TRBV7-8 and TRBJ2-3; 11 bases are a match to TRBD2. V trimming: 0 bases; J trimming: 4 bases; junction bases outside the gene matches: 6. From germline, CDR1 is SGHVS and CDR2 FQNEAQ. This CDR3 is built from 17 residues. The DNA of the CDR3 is TGTGCCAGCAGCTTAGCGCTAGCGGGAGGAGGATCAGATACGCAGTATTTT. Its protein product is CASSLALAGGGSDTQYF.

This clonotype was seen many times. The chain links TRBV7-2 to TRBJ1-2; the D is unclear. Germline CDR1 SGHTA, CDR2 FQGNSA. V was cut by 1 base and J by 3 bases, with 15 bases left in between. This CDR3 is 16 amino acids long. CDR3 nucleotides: TGTGCCAGCAGCTTAGTGGAACCCATGGTGGACTATGGCTACACCTTC. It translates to CASSLVEPMVDYGYTF.

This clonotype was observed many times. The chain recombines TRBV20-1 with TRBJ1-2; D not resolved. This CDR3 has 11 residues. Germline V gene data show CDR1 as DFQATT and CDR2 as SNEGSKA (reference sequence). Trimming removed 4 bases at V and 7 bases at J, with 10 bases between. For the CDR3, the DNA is TGCAGTGCTATTTGGGCGATTGGCTACACCTTC. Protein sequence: CSAIWAIGYTF.

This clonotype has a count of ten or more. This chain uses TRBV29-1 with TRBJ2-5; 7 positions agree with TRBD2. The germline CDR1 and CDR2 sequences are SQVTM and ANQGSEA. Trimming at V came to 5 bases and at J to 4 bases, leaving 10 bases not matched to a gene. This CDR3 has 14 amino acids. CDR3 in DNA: TGCAGCGTTCCTAGCGACCGGGGGGTAGAGACCCAGTACTTC. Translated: CSVPSDRGVETQYF. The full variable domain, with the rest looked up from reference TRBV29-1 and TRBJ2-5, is SAVISQKPSRDICQRGTSLTIQCQVDSQVTMMFWYRQQPGQSLTLIATANQGSEATYESGFVIDKFPISRPNLTFSTLTVSNMSPEDSSIYLCSVPSDRGVETQYFGPGTRLLVL.

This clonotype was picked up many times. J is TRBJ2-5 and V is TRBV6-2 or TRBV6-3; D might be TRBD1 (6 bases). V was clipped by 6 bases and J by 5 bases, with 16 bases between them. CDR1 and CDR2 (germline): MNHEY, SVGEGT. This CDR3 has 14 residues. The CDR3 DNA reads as TGTGCCAGCAGCGACAGGATCGAACAGGAGACCCAGTACTTC. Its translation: CASSDRIEQETQYF.

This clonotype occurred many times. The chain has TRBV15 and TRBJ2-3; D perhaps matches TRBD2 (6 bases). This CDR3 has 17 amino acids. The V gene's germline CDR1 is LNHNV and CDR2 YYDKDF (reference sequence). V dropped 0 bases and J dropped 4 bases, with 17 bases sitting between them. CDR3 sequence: CATSRESGSPGADTQYF. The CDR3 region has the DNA TGTGCCACCAGCAGAGAGAGTGGCTCACCGGGGGCAGATACGCAGTATTTT.

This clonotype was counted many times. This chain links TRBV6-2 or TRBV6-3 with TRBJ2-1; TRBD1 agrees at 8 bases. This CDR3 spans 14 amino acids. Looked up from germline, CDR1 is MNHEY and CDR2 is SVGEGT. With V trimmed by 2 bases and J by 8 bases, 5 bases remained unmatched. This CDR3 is CASSYRTGGHEQFF. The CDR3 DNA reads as TGTGCCAGCAGTTACCGAACAGGGGGTCATGAGCAGTTCTTC.

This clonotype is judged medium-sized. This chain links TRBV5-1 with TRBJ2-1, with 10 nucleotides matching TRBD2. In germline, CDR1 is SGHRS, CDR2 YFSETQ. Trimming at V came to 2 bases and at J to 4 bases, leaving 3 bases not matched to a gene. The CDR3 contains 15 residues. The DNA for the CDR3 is TGCGCCAGCAGCTTTAGGACTAGCGGATACAATGAGCAGTTCTTC. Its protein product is CASSFRTSGYNEQFF.

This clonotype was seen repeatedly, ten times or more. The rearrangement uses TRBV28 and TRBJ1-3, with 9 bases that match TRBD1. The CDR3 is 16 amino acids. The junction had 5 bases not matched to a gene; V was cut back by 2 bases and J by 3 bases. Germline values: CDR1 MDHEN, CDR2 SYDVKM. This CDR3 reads CASSLGTGGVGNTIYF. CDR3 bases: TGTGCCAGCAGTTTAGGAACAGGGGGCGTTGGAAACACCATATATTTT.

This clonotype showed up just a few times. This chain's CDR3 is CASSTGYRNNEQFF. The DNA for the CDR3 is TGTGCCAGCAGCACAGGGTACAGAAACAATGAGCAGTTCTTC. The chain has TRBV7-9 and TRBJ2-1; TRBD1 is a possible D gene (6 bases). This CDR3 comprises 14 residues. Per the germline V gene, CDR1 is SEHNR and CDR2 is FQNEAQ (reference sequence). V shed 5 bases and J shed 5 bases, with 13 bases lying between them.

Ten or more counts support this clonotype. The CDR3 protein is CSAQLAGGYNEQFF. CDR3 in DNA: TGCAGTGCCCAACTAGCGGGAGGCTACAATGAGCAGTTCTTC. The chain is built from TRBV20-1 and TRBJ2-1; 12 bases are shared with TRBD2. J was trimmed by 3 bases and V by 6 bases; bases with no gene match: 3. The CDR3 covers 14 residues. Germline CDR1 reads DFQATT; CDR2 reads SNEGSKA (reference sequence).

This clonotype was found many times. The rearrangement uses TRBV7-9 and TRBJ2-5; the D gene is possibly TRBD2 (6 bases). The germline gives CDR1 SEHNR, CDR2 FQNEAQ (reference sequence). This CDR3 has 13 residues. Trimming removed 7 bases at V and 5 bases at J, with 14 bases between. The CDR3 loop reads CASNRGGLETQYF. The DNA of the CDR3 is TGTGCCAGCAATCGGGGAGGATTGGAGACCCAGTACTTC.

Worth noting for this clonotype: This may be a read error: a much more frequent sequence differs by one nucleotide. CDR3 nucleotide sequence: TGTGCCAGCAGTTTAGCCATAGACGTGGTTTACGAGCAGTACTTC. This sequence encodes CASSLAIDVVYEQYF. This chain links TRBV12-3 or TRBV12-4 with TRBJ2-7; D is undetermined. CDR3 length: 15 amino acids. Trimming took 0 bases from V and 4 from J, leaving 13 bases between them.

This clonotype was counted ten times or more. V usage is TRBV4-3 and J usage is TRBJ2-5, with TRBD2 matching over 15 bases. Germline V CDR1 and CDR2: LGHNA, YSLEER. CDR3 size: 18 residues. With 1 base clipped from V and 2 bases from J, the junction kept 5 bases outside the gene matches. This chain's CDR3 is CASSQGPGTSGGQETQYF. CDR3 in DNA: TGCGCCAGCAGCCAAGGACCAGGGACTAGCGGGGGGCAAGAGACCCAGTACTTC.

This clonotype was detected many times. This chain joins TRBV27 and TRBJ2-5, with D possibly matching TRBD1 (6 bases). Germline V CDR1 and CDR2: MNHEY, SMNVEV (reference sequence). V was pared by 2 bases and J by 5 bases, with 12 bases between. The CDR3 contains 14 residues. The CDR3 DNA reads TGTGCCAGCAGTTTAGTAGGGGGACGGGAGACCCAGTACTTC. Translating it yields CASSLVGGRETQYF.

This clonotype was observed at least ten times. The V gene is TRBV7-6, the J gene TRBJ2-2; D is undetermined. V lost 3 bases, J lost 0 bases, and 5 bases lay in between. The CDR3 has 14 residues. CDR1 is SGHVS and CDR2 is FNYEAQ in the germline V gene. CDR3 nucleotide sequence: TGTGCCAGCAGCTTTGGTGCGAACACCGGGGAGCTGTTTTTT. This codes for CASSFGANTGELFF.

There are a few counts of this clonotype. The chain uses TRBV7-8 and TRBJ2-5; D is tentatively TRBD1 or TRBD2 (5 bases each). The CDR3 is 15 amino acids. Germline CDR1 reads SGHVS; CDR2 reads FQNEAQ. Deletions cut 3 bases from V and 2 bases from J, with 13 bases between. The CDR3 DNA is TGTGCCAGCAGCTTCCGGTCGGGGCTGCAAGAGACCCAGTACTTC. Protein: CASSFRSGLQETQYF. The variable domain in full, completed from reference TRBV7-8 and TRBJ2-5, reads GAGVSQSPRYKVAKRGQDVALRCDPISGHVSLFWYQQALGQGPEFLTYFQNEAQLDKSGLPSDRFFAERPEGSVSTLKIQRTQQEDSAVYLCASSFRSGLQETQYFGPGTRLLVL.

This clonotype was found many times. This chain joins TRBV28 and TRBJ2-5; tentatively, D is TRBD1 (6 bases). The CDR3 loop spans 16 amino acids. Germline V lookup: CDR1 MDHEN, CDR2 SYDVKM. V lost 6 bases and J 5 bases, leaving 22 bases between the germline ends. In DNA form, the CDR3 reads TGTGCCAGCAGGGCGATAGGGGGTAGGGTTTGGGAGACCCAGTACTTC. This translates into CASRAIGGRVWETQYF. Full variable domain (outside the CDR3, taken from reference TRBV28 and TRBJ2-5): DVKVTQSSRYLVKRTGEKVFLECVQDMDHENMFWYRQDPGLGLRLIYFSYDVKMKEKGDIPEGYSVSREKKERFSLILESASTNQTSMYLCASRAIGGRVWETQYFGPGTRLLVL.

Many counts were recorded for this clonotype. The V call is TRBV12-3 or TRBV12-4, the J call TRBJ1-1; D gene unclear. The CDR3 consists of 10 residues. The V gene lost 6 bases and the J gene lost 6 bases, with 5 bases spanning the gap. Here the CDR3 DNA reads TGTGCCAGCAGAAGCGCTGAAGCTTTCTTT. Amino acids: CASRSAEAFF.

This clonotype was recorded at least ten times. In DNA, the CDR3 is TGTGCCAGCAGCCCCCGGGACGGACCCACAGATACGCAGTATTTT. Encoded protein: CASSPRDGPTDTQYF. The rearrangement uses TRBV7-9 and TRBJ2-3; either TRBD1 or TRBD2 may supply D (5 bases each). Germline V CDR1 and CDR2: SEHNR, FQNEAQ (reference sequence). Trimming took off 5 bases at V and 2 bases at J, with 14 bases between the two ends. CDR3 length: 15 amino acids. Complete variable domain (other parts from reference TRBV7-9 and TRBJ2-3): DTGVSQNPRHKITKRGQNVTFRCDPISEHNRLYWYRQTLGQGPEFLTYFQNEAQLEKSRLLSDRFSAERPKGSFSTLEIQRTEQGDSAMYLCASSPRDGPTDTQYFGPGTRLTVL.

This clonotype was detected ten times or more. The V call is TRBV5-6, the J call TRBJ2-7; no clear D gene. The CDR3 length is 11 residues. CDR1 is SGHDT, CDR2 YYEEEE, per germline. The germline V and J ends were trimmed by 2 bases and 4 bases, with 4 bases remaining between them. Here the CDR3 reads CASSFGYEQYF. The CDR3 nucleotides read TGTGCCAGCAGCTTCGGGTACGAGCAGTACTTC.

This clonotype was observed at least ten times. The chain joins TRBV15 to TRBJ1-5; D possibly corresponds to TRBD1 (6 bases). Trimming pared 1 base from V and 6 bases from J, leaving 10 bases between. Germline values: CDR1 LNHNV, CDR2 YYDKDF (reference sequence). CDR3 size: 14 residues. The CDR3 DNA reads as TGTGCCACCAGCAGAGGGGGGCTTGGTCAGCCCCAGCATTTT. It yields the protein CATSRGGLGQPQHF.

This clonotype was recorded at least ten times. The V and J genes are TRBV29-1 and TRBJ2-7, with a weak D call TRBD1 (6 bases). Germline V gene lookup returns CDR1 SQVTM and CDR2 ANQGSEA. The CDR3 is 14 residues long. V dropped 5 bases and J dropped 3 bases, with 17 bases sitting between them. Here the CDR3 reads CSVPATGSLYEQYF. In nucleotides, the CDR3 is TGCAGCGTTCCCGCGACAGGTTCCCTCTACGAGCAGTACTTC.